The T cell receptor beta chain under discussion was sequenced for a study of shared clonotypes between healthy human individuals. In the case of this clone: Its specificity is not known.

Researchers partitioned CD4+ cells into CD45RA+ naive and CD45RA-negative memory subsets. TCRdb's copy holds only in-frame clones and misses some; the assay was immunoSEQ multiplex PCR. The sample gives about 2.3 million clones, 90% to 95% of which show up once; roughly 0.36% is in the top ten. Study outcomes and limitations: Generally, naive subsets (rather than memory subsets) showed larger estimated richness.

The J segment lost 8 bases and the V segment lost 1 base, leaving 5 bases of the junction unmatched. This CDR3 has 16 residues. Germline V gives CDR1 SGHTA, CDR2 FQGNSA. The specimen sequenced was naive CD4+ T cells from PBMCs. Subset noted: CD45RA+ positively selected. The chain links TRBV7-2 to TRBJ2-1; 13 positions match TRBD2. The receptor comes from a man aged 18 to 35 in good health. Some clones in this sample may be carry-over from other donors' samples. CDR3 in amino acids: CASSLEGLAGRYEQFF. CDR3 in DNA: TGTGCCAGCAGCTTAGAGGGACTAGCGGGACGGTATGAGCAGTTCTTC.